What follows is one T cell receptor (beta chain) and its context. What this receptor recognizes is not known. Base qualities are not at hand, and no much larger clone is one base apart. The meaning of the sample's treatment or condition label: live attenuated yellow fever vaccine strain. At each blood-draw timepoint, two biological replicates of bulk PBMCs were obtained. PBMCs were isolated from peripheral blood using a standard Ficoll-Paque protocol. TriZol was used to extract RNA from bulk PBMCs, from CD4 and CD8 fractions, and from dextramer-positive and dextramer-negative fractions. TCR cDNA was synthesized by 5'RACE template switching, through which a universal primer site and unique molecular identifiers were introduced. Priming for cDNA synthesis came from both the TCR alpha and TCR beta constant segments. Two PCR steps were used to amplify libraries, with sample barcodes and sequencing adapters being added in the second step. Libraries were sequenced on Illumina HiSeq 2500 (2x100 bp) or NovaSeq (2x150 bp). The original pipeline was this. MIGEC handled demultiplexing of reads and collapsing into UMI consensus sequences, while MiXCR performed V(D)J alignment. Vaccine-responding clonotypes were identified with edgeR using replicate PBMC samples, with FDR below 0.01 and a log2 fold change above 5 up to day 15 being required. Each bulk clonotype was labeled CD4 or CD8 based on which sequenced repertoire, CD4 or CD8, contained the clonotype at higher abundance. TCRdb redid the processing of the public reads, applying fastp at Q25 and MiXCR, and retained in-frame beta chains. When rows share a CDR3 protein, they turn into one entry using the most common DNA and genes. TCRdb, rather than the study authors, made the V and J calls. This sample has a few hundred thousand distinct CDR3 sequences in its table, and about 6.9% of those were observed once. The ten largest clones capture over 15% of the sample.

These data come from a study of T cells after yellow fever vaccination (dated by TCRdb to the late 2010s). Broadly, across the study: Libraries from fractions with low cell numbers were prepared with the SMART-Seq v4 Ultra Low Input RNA kit. Two healthy male donors, one aged 18 to 30 and one aged 30 to 39 years, were included in the cohort. Blood was drawn at multiple timepoints before and after primary and secondary immunization, with bulk PBMC replicates and cell subsets isolated. To follow T-cell clones before and after primary and booster YFV17D yellow fever vaccination, bulk TCR alpha and beta repertoires were sequenced over time. What the authors observed across the whole study: Compared with the primary T-cell response, the secondary T-cell response was faster but weaker, reaching its peak on day 5 rather than on day 15. Only a couple of donors were included in the study, so the extent to which the findings can be generalized is limited. Most clones expanded after primary vaccination (96% of CD4 and about 85% of CD8) were re-detected after the booster, suggesting that broad memory maintenance occurred. Because abundant contaminating clonotypes from the bulk population could be contained in FACS-sorted repertoires, computational filtering was required. A small fraction of clonotypes appeared in both the CD4 and CD8 compartments, likely as a result of convergent recombination.

From cysteine to phenylalanine, the CDR3 is 13 amino acids long. Only the CDR3 DNA is retained, 39 bases long and in frame from the first base. Via the germline V gene, CDR1 is MNHEY and CDR2 SVGAGI. Cut back by 2 bases and 1 base, the V and J ends lie 5 bases apart. The input for sequencing was PBMCs, taken around 45 days after the first yellow fever vaccination. The source of this sequence is a man between 18 and 29 years old who received the YFV17D yellow fever vaccine. The chain was built from TRBV6-5 and TRBJ1-1; too little of a D gene remains to name it. The bases read TGTGCCAGCAGTTACGGCAAGAACACTGAAGCTTTCTTT. This sequence encodes CASSYGKNTEAFF.